The 14 T cell receptor beta chains given below trace back to one sample, sequenced in a study of blood T cells in healthy people across ages. Combining a sample-barcoded 5' primer with a J-beta primer mix, a second PCR ran for roughly 6 to 11 cycles. MiXCR, applied by TCRdb to the 5' RACE reads, yields one record per CDR3 protein. The sample shows about 730,000 distinct CDR3 sequences, 43% of them seen only once. The sequenced sample consisted of blood. These receptors were collected from a woman in her sixties in good health.

As to this clonotype: A much bigger clone sits one base away, suggesting this may be a read error. The chain links TRBV12-3 or TRBV12-4 to TRBJ2-5; a possible D gene is TRBD2 (6 bases). The DNA end is a closer match to TRBJ2-7, so the J assignment may be wrong. This CDR3 has 14 residues. Written as DNA, the CDR3 is TGTGCCAGCAGTTTATTAGCGGATGCCGACGAGCAGTACTTC. This encodes CASSLLADADEQYF.

This clonotype was counted between two and nine times. The V call is TRBV7-9, the J call TRBJ1-6; D perhaps matches TRBD1 (6 bases). V was cut by 6 bases and J by 8 bases, with 14 bases left in between. Germline CDR1 reads SEHNR; CDR2 reads FQNEAQ (reference sequence). The CDR3 loop spans 14 amino acids. The CDR3 loop is CASRGGVKDSPLHF. In DNA, the CDR3 is TGTGCCAGCAGAGGGGGGGTTAAGGATTCACCCCTCCACTTT.

The sample holds a few counts of this clonotype. V is TRBV4-2 and J is TRBJ1-2, with a weak D call TRBD1 (5 bases). The CDR3 covers 13 residues. Between the trimmed V and J ends, which lost 1 base and 8 bases, there was a span of 11 bases. Looked up from germline, CDR1 is LGHNA and CDR2 is YNFKEQ. CDR3 amino acids: CASSQADEGGYTF. Here the CDR3 DNA reads TGTGCCAGCAGCCAAGCAGATGAGGGGGGCTACACCTTC.

As for this clonotype: The junction departs from the called germline gene at one end, perhaps through a read error. The chain has TRBV6-1 and TRBJ2-1, with 14 bases lining up with TRBD2. The CDR3 consists of 19 residues. The V gene's germline CDR1 is MNHNS and CDR2 SASEGT. The CDR3 DNA follows: TGTGCCAGCAGTAAAGCAGGGGGACTAGCGGGAGTTCCCTACAATGAGCAGTTCTTC. It codes for CASSKAGGLAGVPYNEQFF.

This clonotype was counted between two and nine times. The chain couples TRBV3-1 to TRBJ2-5; D possibly corresponds to TRBD2 (6 bases). Germline V gene lookup returns CDR1 LGHDT and CDR2 YNNKEL (reference sequence). The CDR3 spans 15 residues. With 4 bases removed from V and 1 base from J, the gap between germline ends came to 13 bases. The CDR3 is CASSLRRDFQETQYF. The CDR3 DNA reads as TGTGCCAGCAGCCTACGGCGGGACTTCCAAGAGACCCAGTACTTC.

As concerns this clonotype: A read error may account for a junction end that differs from germline. This chain uses TRBV25-1 with TRBJ1-1; D unresolved. The CDR3 contains 16 residues. Germline-derived CDR1 and CDR2 are MGHDK and SYGVNS. In DNA form, the CDR3 reads TGTGCCAGCAGTGAATTGCGTGGATTAGGGTGGACTGAAGTTTTCTTT. Translating gives CASSELRGLGWTEVFF. Full variable domain (missing parts from reference TRBV25-1 and TRBJ1-1): EADIYQTPRYLVIGTGKKITLECSQTMGHDKMYWYQQDPGMELHLIHYSYGVNSTEKGDLSSESTVSRIRTEHFPLTLESARPSHTSQYLCASSELRGLGWTEVFFGQGTRLTVV.

The chain recombines TRBV3-1 with TRBJ1-1; 7 bases are shared with TRBD1. V shed 0 bases, J shed 4 bases, and the junction held 2 bases outside the gene matches. CDR1 LGHDT and CDR2 YNNKEL come from the germline V gene (reference sequence). CDR3 length equals 14 residues. This CDR3 reads CASSQESGGTEAFF. The DNA of the CDR3 is TGTGCCAGCAGCCAAGAGTCAGGGGGCACTGAAGCTTTCTTT.

This clonotype was detected once. The CDR3 DNA is TGCAGTGCTAAATGGCCGAGCGGGATAGGAAGGGAGCAGTACTTC. This sequence encodes CSAKWPSGIGREQYF. The chain couples TRBV20-1 to TRBJ2-5; 7 positions agree with TRBD2. The CDR3 has 15 amino acids. Trimming removed 4 bases from V and 11 bases from J; junction bases left unmatched: 19. CDR1 and CDR2 (germline): DFQATT, SNEGSKA (reference sequence).

Of note for this clonotype: A much larger clone lies one base from this, so it may be a read error. CDR3 nucleotides: TGTGCCAGCAGCCAAGATCTCTTCCGGAATGAGCAGTACTTC. This translates into CASSQDLFRNEQYF. The genes are TRBV14 and TRBJ2-5; D gene uncertain. V was clipped by 0 bases and J by 11 bases, with 16 bases between them. CDR1 SGHDN and CDR2 FVKESK come from the germline V gene. The CDR3 covers 14 residues.

The chain uses TRBV7-3 and TRBJ2-1, with D perhaps given as TRBD1 or TRBD2 (5 bases each). From germline, CDR1 is SGHTA and CDR2 FQGTGA. The CDR3 sequence is 17 residues long. Trimming took 5 bases from V and 2 from J, leaving 19 bases between them. DNA for the CDR3: TGTGCCAGCAGCCGACAGACCCTCGGAGGACCCTACAATGAGCAGTTCTTC. Its protein is CASSRQTLGGPYNEQFF.

This clonotype was picked up a small number of times. The V call is TRBV25-1, the J call TRBJ1-4; D may be TRBD1 (6 bases). Germline V gene lookup returns CDR1 MGHDK and CDR2 SYGVNS. V lost 3 bases and J 6 bases, leaving 26 bases between the germline ends. This CDR3 spans 19 amino acids. CDR3 bases: TGTGCCAGCAGTGACCGGGAGACAGGTTCCGGTAGTTTGTATGAAAAACTGTTTTTT. As protein: CASSDRETGSGSLYEKLFF.

The chain employs TRBV6-2 or TRBV6-3 and TRBJ1-5; D unclear. The CDR3 covers 12 residues. Deletions cut 4 bases from V and 4 bases from J, with 5 bases between. Germline V gene data show CDR1 as MNHEY and CDR2 as SVGEGT. The CDR3 reads CASSSLNQPQHF. DNA of the CDR3: TGTGCCAGCAGTTCACTAAATCAGCCCCAGCATTTT.

This clonotype was seen a handful of times. V gene TRBV7-9 combines with J gene TRBJ1-4; tentative D call: TRBD1 (6 bases). The CDR3 is 15 residues long. The germline V and J ends were trimmed by 4 bases and 8 bases, with 17 bases remaining between them. CDR1 SEHNR and CDR2 FQNEAQ come from the germline V gene (reference sequence). CDR3 nucleotides: TGTGCCAGCAGCTCCAGAGGGACAAAGGCGGAAAAACTGTTTTTT. This sequence encodes CASSSRGTKAEKLFF.

This clonotype has only one observation. V and J are TRBV7-3 and TRBJ2-1; 9 positions agree with TRBD2. V lost 1 base and J lost 2; bases outside the gene matches: 3. This CDR3 is built from 16 residues. Germline-derived CDR1 and CDR2 are SGHTA and FQGTGA. The CDR3 sequence is CASSLMASGAYNEQFF. The CDR3, as DNA: TGTGCCAGCAGCTTAATGGCTAGCGGGGCCTACAATGAGCAGTTCTTC.